Below are 24 T cell receptor beta chains sequenced from a single sample in a study of vaccination and CD4 T cells after COVID-19. Each CDR3 protein is one row after TCRdb ran MiXCR on the PCR reads. The sample has fewer than 25,000 distinct CDR3 sequences, around 53% seen once; the top ten hold around 1.1%. Specimen: CD4+ T cells from blood, collected before SARS-CoV-2 vaccination. These receptors were obtained from a human donor who had recovered from COVID-19.

The table lists this clonotype with a few counts. The chain employs TRBV20-1 and TRBJ2-2; D is tentatively TRBD1 or TRBD2 (5 bases each). The germline V gene encodes CDR1 DFQATT and CDR2 SNEGSKA (reference sequence). The CDR3 is 15 amino acids. V gave up 3 bases and J gave up 4 bases, with 15 bases separating them. CDR3 protein: CSARRGEKTTGELFF. CDR3 coding DNA: TGCAGTGCTAGGAGAGGGGAGAAAACCACCGGGGAGCTGTTTTTT.

The V and J genes are TRBV27 and TRBJ1-5, with D possibly TRBD1 on 5 matching bases. This CDR3 region has 15 residues. The V end lost 6 bases, the J end lost 4 bases, and 16 bases lay between the germline ends. Germline V lookup: CDR1 MNHEY, CDR2 SMNVEV (reference sequence). The CDR3 spells CASSRGSRDNQPQHF. The CDR3 nucleotides are TGTGCCAGCAGCCGGGGGTCCCGGGATAATCAGCCCCAGCATTTT.

In this sample, this clonotype turned up a few times. The chain links TRBV20-1 to TRBJ2-2; D unclear. CDR1 DFQATT and CDR2 SNEGSKA come from the germline V gene (reference sequence). There are 13 residues in the CDR3. The ends were cut back, 0 bases at V and 8 bases at J, with 10 bases in the middle. The CDR3: CSARDMGKGELFF. In DNA, the CDR3 is TGCAGTGCTAGAGACATGGGCAAAGGGGAGCTGTTTTTT.

J is TRBJ2-7 and V is TRBV6-1, with no clear D. From germline, CDR1 is MNHNS and CDR2 SASEGT. The CDR3 extends over 14 amino acids. V dropped 4 bases and J dropped 1 base, with 11 bases sitting between them. CDR3 sequence (DNA): TGTGCCAGCAGTGCCGCCGGGTCTTCCTACGAGCAGTACTTC. Protein: CASSAAGSSYEQYF.

This clonotype was detected once. The chain has TRBV5-1 and TRBJ2-5; 7 positions match TRBD1. Trimming at V came to 7 bases and at J to 5 bases, leaving 8 bases not matched to a gene. The CDR3 totals 13 residues. Germline values: CDR1 SGHRS, CDR2 YFSETQ. CDR3 region: CASRTDRVETQYF. DNA of the CDR3: TGCGCCAGCCGTACTGACAGGGTTGAGACCCAGTACTTC.

The chain uses TRBV30 and TRBJ2-5; 7 nucleotides agree with TRBD1. The V and J ends lost 1 base and 5 bases, in that order; junction bases with no gene match: 7. This CDR3 has 14 amino acids. CDR1 and CDR2 from the germline V gene are GTSNPN and SVGIG (reference sequence). The CDR3 here is CAWSAGDSRETQYF. The CDR3 region has the DNA TGTGCCTGGAGTGCAGGGGACAGCCGGGAGACCCAGTACTTC.

This clonotype was observed a single time. This chain connects TRBV5-6 to TRBJ2-2, with D perhaps matching TRBD2 (5 bases). CDR3 length: 13 residues. Trimming cost V 7 bases and J 2 bases, with 9 bases left between them. Germline V CDR1 and CDR2: SGHDT, YYEEEE. DNA for the CDR3: TGTGCCAGCGGGCGGGCAAACACCGGGGAGCTGTTTTTT. This translates into CASGRANTGELFF. Complete variable domain (other parts from reference TRBV5-6 and TRBJ2-2): DAGVTQSPTHLIKTRGQQVTLRCSPKSGHDTVSWYQQALGQGPQFIFQYYEEEERQRGNFPDRFSGHQFPNYSSELNVNALLLGDSALYLCASGRANTGELFFGEGSRLTVL.

The chain combines TRBV7-9 with TRBJ2-5; 7 nucleotides align to TRBD2. Germline-derived CDR1 and CDR2 are SEHNR and FQNEAQ (reference sequence). There are 14 residues in the CDR3. The CDR3 loop is CICSRLARIETQYF. The CDR3 DNA follows: TGTATTTGCTCTAGACTAGCCCGAATCGAGACCCAGTACTTC.

This chain connects TRBV6-1 to TRBJ2-2; 7 bases are a match to TRBD1. The V segment lost 7 bases and the J segment 4 bases; nucleotides outside the gene matches: 12. The germline CDR1 and CDR2 sequences are MNHNS and SASEGT. The CDR3 sequence is 16 residues long. The DNA for the CDR3 is TGTGCCAGCACTCACCGAAGGGGGCGTAGCACCGGGGAGCTGTTTTTT. This gives the protein CASTHRRGRSTGELFF.

This chain uses TRBV6-5 with TRBJ2-3, with 9 bases identical to TRBD2. Unmatched junction bases numbered 8, after V lost 2 bases and J lost 5 bases. In germline, CDR1 is MNHEY, CDR2 SVGAGI. The CDR3 runs to 16 residues. The CDR3 sequence is CASSYGGRGVGDTQYF. The CDR3 DNA is TGTGCCAGCAGTTACGGCGGGAGGGGGGTAGGAGATACGCAGTATTTT.

This clonotype came up a few times. The chain uses TRBV7-3 and TRBJ2-7; 10 nucleotides match TRBD2. Germline CDR1 SGHTA, CDR2 FQGTGA. With 5 bases clipped from V and 3 bases from J, the junction kept 16 bases outside the gene matches. The CDR3 is made up of 18 amino acids. The CDR3 DNA sequence: TGTGCCAGCAGCCCTAGCCGGTTTGCGGCTAGCGGGAGCTACGAGCAGTACTTC. Translated: CASSPSRFAASGSYEQYF.

This clonotype has only a few counts. The V and J genes are TRBV6-1 and TRBJ2-7; 12 nucleotides line up with TRBD2. This CDR3 has 14 residues. Unmatched junction bases numbered 6, after V lost 5 bases and J lost 7 bases. Germline CDR1 MNHNS, CDR2 SASEGT. CDR3 DNA sequence: TGTGCCAGCAGTAAGACTAGCGGGAGACTTGAGCAGTACTTC. As protein: CASSKTSGRLEQYF.

In its sample, this clonotype was seen a few times. The rearrangement links TRBV27 to TRBJ2-3; 12 nucleotides line up with TRBD2. The CDR3 is 18 residues long. CDR1 and CDR2 (germline): MNHEY, SMNVEV (reference sequence). With 6 bases clipped from V and 1 base from J, the junction kept 11 bases outside the gene matches. CDR3 region: CASRTWTSGEGGTDTQYF. CDR3 DNA sequence: TGTGCCAGCAGAACCTGGACTAGCGGGGAGGGAGGCACAGATACGCAGTATTTT.

This clonotype was counted between two and nine times. The chain uses TRBV20-1 and TRBJ2-2; D not certain. The V end lost 0 bases, the J end lost 1 base, and 9 bases lay between the germline ends. The CDR3 loop spans 15 amino acids. Looked up from germline, CDR1 is DFQATT and CDR2 is SNEGSKA (reference sequence). CDR3 bases: TGCAGTGCTAGAGACAGCTTCTTGAACACCGGGGAGCTGTTTTTT. Translated, it gives CSARDSFLNTGELFF.

The genes are TRBV24-1 and TRBJ2-7, with D tentatively TRBD1 (6 bases). The CDR3 has 16 amino acids. Germline CDR1 and CDR2: KGHDR and SFDVKD. V was pared by 3 bases and J by 1 base, with 15 bases between. The CDR3 here is CATSDVKGVGSYEQYF. In DNA form, the CDR3 reads TGTGCCACCAGTGATGTTAAGGGGGTAGGGTCCTACGAGCAGTACTTC.

The sample holds a few counts of this clonotype. The rearrangement joins TRBV7-2 to TRBJ2-3; maybe TRBD1 (6 bases). The germline V gene encodes CDR1 SGHTA and CDR2 FQGNSA. The CDR3 length is 16 residues. Trimming removed 1 base from V and 1 base from J, with 12 bases in between. CDR3 coding DNA: TGTGCCAGCAGCTTAGTTGGGGCAGGGGGCACAGATACGCAGTATTTT. This gives the protein CASSLVGAGGTDTQYF.

This CDR3 is CASSETVSNYGYTF. The CDR3 nucleotides are TGTGCCAGCAGTGAGACAGTTTCTAACTATGGCTACACCTTC. The V call is TRBV6-1, the J call TRBJ1-2; D possibly corresponds to TRBD1 (5 bases). Germline V CDR1 and CDR2: MNHNS, SASEGT. Between the trimmed V and J ends, which lost 3 bases and 0 bases, there was a span of 8 bases. CDR3 length: 14 amino acids.

This clonotype was picked up a small number of times. The chain uses TRBV20-1 and TRBJ2-5, with 9 nucleotides matching TRBD2. This CDR3 is built from 15 residues. V was clipped by 4 bases and J by 4 bases; unmatched bases: 10. CDR1 DFQATT and CDR2 SNEGSKA come from the germline V gene (reference sequence). Here the CDR3 DNA reads TGCAGTGCTAATAGCGGGAGATGGTATGGAGAGACCCAGTACTTC. It yields the protein CSANSGRWYGETQYF.

V usage is TRBV4-1 and J usage is TRBJ1-2, with 10 bases matching TRBD1. The CDR3 sequence is 16 residues long. The germline V gene encodes CDR1 MGHRA and CDR2 YSYEKL. Losses at the gene ends were 0 bases for V and 6 bases for J; bases not matched to a gene: 7. The CDR3 loop is CASSQDRQGARDGYTF. The DNA of the CDR3 is TGCGCCAGCAGCCAAGATCGACAGGGGGCAAGAGATGGCTACACCTTC.

J is TRBJ2-7 and V is TRBV2; 8 nucleotides align to TRBD2. This CDR3 is built from 19 residues. Trimming took 7 bases from V and 2 from J; bases not matched to a gene: 22. Germline-derived CDR1 and CDR2 are SNHLY and FYNNEI. The CDR3 nucleotides are TGTGCCAGCAAGGGACTGTGGGGGAGACGGCGGGAGGATACCTACGAGCAGTACTTC. Translating gives CASKGLWGRRREDTYEQYF.

The chain has TRBV2 and TRBJ2-5; perhaps D is TRBD1 or TRBD2 (7 bases each). The CDR3 totals 13 residues. Trimming left V 3 bases short and J 5 bases short, with 10 bases between. The germline gives CDR1 SNHLY, CDR2 FYNNEI. The CDR3 protein is CASSDQGGETQYF. CDR3 nucleotide sequence: TGTGCCAGCAGTGACCAGGGGGGGGAGACCCAGTACTTC. Full variable domain (missing parts from reference TRBV2 and TRBJ2-5): EPEVTQTPSHQVTQMGQEVILRCVPISNHLYFYWYRQILGQKVEFLVSFYNNEISEKSEIFDDQFSVERPDGSNFTLKIRSTKLEDSAMYFCASSDQGGETQYFGPGTRLLVL.

The J gene is TRBJ2-5, the V gene TRBV20-1; 10 bases are shared with TRBD2. Germline V gives CDR1 DFQATT, CDR2 SNEGSKA (reference sequence). J lost 5 bases, V lost 3 bases, and 0 bases had no gene match. The length of the CDR3 is 12 residues. The CDR3 spells CSARTSGETQYF. The DNA of the CDR3 is TGCAGTGCTAGGACTAGCGGGGAGACCCAGTACTTC.

The rearrangement joins TRBV7-9 to TRBJ2-1; possibly TRBD2 for D (5 bases). Trimming cost V 2 bases and J 5 bases, with 13 bases left between them. The germline V gene has CDR1 SEHNR and CDR2 FQNEAQ (reference sequence). The CDR3 has 15 amino acids. CDR3 coding DNA: TGTGCCAGCAGCTTAAAGCCGGGGTTCCACAATGAGCAGTTCTTC. Amino acids: CASSLKPGFHNEQFF.

In DNA form, the CDR3 reads TGTGCCAGCAGCGCCCAGGGACAGGCATGGGGTGGCTACACCTTC. Its translation is CASSAQGQAWGGYTF. The V gene is TRBV7-9, the J gene TRBJ1-2; TRBD1 matches at 8 bases. Germline V CDR1 and CDR2: SEHNR, FQNEAQ (reference sequence). The CDR3 extends over 15 amino acids. Trimming removed 5 bases from V and 7 bases from J; junction bases left unmatched: 12.